The subject of this entry is one T cell receptor (beta chain). No antigen is known for it. The CDR3 totals 16 residues. Deletions cut 0 bases from V and 1 base from J, with 10 bases between. The germline CDR1 and CDR2 sequences are LNHDA and SQIVND (reference sequence). This sample is part of a study of cytomegalovirus exposure and HLA in healthy donors. The wider study: Researchers previously reported finding 100 million or so unique TCR beta sequences from around 200 million T cells. General study points: Some V segments (TRBV6-2 and TRBV6-3 among them) were excluded as indistinguishable. Altogether, 164 TCR beta chains were recorded as cytomegalovirus-associated. The sole available immune exposure information was CMV serostatus.

PCR employed 60 Vbeta and 13 Jbeta primers. The data were produced by immunoSEQ multiplex PCR, yet TCRdb's version contains in-frame clones alone and is incomplete. The table lists approximately 38,000 clones, around 83% of them singletons. The source material was PBMCs. The sequence was collected from a woman under 30 in good health and CMV-seronegative. V usage is TRBV19 and J usage is TRBJ2-1; D might be TRBD2 (6 bases). CDR3 coding DNA: TGTGCCAGTAGTATAGAGGCGGGGAGGTCCTACAATGAGCAGTTCTTC. This translates into CASSIEAGRSYNEQFF. Filled out from reference TRBV19 and TRBJ2-1, the complete variable domain reads DGGITQSPKYLFRKEGQNVTLSCEQNLNHDAMYWYRQDPGQGLRLIYYSQIVNDFQKGDIAEGYSVSREKKESFPLTVTSAQKNPTAFYLCASSIEAGRSYNEQFFGPGTRLTVL.